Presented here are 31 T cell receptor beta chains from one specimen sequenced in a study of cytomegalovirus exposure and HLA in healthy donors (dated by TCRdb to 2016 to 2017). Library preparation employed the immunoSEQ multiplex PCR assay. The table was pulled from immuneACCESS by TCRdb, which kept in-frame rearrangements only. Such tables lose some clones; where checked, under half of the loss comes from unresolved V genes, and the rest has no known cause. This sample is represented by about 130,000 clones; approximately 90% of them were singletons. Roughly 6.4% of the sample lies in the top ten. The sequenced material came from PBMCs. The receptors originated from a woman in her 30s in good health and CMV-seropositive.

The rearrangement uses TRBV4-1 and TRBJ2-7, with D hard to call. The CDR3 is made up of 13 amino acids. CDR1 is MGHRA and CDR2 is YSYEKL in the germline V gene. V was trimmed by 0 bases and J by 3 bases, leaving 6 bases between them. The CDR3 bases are TGCGCCAGCAGCCAAGATGAGTTCTACGAGCAGTACTTC. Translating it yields CASSQDEFYEQYF.

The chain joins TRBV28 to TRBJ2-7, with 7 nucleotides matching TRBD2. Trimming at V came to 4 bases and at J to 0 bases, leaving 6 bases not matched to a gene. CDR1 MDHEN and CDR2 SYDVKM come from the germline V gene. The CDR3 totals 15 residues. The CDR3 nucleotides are TGTGCCAGCAGTTCTGTGGGGAGGGACTCCTACGAGCAGTACTTC. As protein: CASSSVGRDSYEQYF. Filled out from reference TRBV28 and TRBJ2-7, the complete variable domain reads DVKVTQSSRYLVKRTGEKVFLECVQDMDHENMFWYRQDPGLGLRLIYFSYDVKMKEKGDIPEGYSVSREKKERFSLILESASTNQTSMYLCASSSVGRDSYEQYFGPGTRLTVT.

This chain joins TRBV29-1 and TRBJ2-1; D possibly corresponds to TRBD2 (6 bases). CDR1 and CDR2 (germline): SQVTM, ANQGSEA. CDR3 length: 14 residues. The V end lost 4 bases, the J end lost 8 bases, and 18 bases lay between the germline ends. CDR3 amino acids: CSVGGVLLEDEQFF. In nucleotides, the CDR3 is TGCAGCGTTGGCGGGGTGCTATTAGAGGATGAGCAGTTCTTC.

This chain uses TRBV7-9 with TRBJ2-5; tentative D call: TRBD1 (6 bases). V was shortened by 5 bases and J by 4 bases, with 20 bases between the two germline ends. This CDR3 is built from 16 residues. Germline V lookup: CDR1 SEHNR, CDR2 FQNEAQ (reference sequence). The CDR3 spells CASSRPGPTRGETQYF. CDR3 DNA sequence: TGTGCCAGCAGCCGCCCCGGGCCTACCAGGGGAGAGACCCAGTACTTC.

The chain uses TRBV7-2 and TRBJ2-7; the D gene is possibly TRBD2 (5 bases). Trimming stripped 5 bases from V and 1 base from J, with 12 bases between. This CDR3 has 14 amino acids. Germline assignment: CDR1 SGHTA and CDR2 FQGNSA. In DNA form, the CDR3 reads TGTGCCAGCAGCCCCGAGCAGCGGTCCTACGAGCAGTACTTC. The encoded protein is CASSPEQRSYEQYF.

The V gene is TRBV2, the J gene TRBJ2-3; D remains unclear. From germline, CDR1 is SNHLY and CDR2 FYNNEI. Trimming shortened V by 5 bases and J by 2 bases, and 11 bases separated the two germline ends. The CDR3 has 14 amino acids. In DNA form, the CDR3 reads TGTGCCAGCAGTCCGAACAGCCTCACAGATACGCAGTATTTT. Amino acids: CASSPNSLTDTQYF.

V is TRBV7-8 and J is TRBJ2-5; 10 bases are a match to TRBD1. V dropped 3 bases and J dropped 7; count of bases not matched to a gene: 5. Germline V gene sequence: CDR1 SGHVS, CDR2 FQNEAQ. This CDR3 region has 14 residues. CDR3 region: CASSFDRDRGTQYF. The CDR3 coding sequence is TGTGCCAGCAGCTTCGACCGGGACAGGGGGACCCAGTACTTC.

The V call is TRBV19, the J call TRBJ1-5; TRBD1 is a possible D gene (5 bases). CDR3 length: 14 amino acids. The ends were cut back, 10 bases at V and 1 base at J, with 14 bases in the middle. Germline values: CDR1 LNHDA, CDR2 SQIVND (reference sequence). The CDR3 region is CATMTAGSNQPQHF. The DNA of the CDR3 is TGTGCCACTATGACAGCGGGGAGCAATCAGCCCCAGCATTTT.

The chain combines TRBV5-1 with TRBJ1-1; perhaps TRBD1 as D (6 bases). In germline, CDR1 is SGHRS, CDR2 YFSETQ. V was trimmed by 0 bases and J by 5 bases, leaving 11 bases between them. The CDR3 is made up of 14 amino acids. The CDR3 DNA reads TGCGCCAGCAGCTTGGATAACAGGGTGACTGAAGCTTTCTTT. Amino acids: CASSLDNRVTEAFF.

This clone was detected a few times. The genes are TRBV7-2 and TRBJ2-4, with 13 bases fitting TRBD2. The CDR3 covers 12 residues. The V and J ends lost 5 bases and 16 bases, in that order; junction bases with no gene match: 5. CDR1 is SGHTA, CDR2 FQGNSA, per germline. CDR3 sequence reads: CASSELAGGPYF. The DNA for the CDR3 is TGTGCCAGCAGCGAACTAGCGGGGGGGCCTTACTTC.

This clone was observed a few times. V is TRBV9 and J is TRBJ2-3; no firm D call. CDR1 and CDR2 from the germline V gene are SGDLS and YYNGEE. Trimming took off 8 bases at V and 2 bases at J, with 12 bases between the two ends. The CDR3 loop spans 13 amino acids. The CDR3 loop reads CASSQQTTDTQYF. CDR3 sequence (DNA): TGTGCCAGTAGCCAACAGACCACAGATACGCAGTATTTT.

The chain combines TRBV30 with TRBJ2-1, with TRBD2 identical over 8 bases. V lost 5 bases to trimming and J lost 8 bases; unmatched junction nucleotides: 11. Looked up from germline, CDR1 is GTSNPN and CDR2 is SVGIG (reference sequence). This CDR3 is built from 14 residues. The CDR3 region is CAWAPGTRGDEQFF. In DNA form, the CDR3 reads TGTGCCTGGGCCCCCGGGACTAGGGGCGATGAGCAGTTCTTC. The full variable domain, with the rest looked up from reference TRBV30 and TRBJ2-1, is SQTIHQWPATLVQPVGSPLSLECTVEGTSNPNLYWYRQAAGRGLQLLFYSVGIGQISSEVPQNLSASRPQDRQFILSSKKLLLSDSGFYLCAWAPGTRGDEQFFGPGTRLTVL.

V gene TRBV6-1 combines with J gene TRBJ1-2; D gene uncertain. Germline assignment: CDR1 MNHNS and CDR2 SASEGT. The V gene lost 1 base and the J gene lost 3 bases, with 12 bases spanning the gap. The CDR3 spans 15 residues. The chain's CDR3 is CASSEGSTRYYGYTF. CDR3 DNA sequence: TGTGCCAGCAGTGAAGGAAGTACGAGGTACTATGGCTACACCTTC.

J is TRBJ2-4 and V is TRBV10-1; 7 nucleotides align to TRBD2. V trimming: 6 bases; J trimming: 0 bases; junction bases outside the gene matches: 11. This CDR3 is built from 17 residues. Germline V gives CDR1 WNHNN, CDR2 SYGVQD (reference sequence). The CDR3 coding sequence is TGCGCCAGCAGCCCTGATGGGGGAGGGTTAGCCAAAAACATTCAGTACTTC. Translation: CASSPDGGGLAKNIQYF.

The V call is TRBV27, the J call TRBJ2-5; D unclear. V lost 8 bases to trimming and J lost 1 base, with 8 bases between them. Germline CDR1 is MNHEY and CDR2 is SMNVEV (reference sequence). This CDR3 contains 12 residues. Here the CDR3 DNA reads TGTGCCAGCGGCGGATTCCAAGAGACCCAGTACTTC. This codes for CASGGFQETQYF.

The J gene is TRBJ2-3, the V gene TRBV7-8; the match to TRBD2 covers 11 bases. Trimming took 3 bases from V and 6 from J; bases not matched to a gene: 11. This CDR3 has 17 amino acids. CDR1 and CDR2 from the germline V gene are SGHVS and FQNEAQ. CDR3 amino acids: CASSFRLAGNLRDTQYF. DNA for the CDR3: TGTGCCAGCAGCTTCCGACTAGCGGGGAATCTCCGGGATACGCAGTATTTT.

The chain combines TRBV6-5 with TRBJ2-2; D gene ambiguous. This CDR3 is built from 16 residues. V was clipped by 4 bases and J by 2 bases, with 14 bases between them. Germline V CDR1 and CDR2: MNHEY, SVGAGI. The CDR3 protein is CASSSLFSFNTGELFF. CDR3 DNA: TGTGCCAGCAGTTCCCTTTTCTCTTTTAACACCGGGGAGCTGTTTTTT.

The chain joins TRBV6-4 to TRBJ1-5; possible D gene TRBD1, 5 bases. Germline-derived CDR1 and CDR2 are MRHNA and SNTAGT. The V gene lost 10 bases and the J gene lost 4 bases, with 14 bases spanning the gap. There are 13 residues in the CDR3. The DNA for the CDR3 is TGTGCCACTGGGGCTTGGGGTAATCAGCCCCAGCATTTT. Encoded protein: CATGAWGNQPQHF.

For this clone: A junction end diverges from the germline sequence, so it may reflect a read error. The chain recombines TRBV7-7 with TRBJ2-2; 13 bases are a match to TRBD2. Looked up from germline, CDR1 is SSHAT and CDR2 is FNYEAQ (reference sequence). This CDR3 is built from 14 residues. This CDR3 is CASSRLAGGGELFF. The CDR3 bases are TGTGCTAGCAGCCGACTAGCGGGAGGTGGGGAGCTGTTTTTT.

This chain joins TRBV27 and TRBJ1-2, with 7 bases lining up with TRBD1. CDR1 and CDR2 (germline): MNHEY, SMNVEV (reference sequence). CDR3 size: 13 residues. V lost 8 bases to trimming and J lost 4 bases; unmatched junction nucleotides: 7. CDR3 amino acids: CASRQGGGYGYTF. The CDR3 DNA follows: TGTGCCAGCCGCCAGGGGGGAGGCTATGGCTACACCTTC.

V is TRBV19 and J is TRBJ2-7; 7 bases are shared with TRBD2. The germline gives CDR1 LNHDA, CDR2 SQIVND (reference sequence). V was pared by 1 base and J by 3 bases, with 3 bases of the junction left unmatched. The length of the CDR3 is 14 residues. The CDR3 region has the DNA TGTGCCAGTAGTATAGGGCGGGGGAACTACGAGCAGTACTTC. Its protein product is CASSIGRGNYEQYF. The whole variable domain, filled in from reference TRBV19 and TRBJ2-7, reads DGGITQSPKYLFRKEGQNVTLSCEQNLNHDAMYWYRQDPGQGLRLIYYSQIVNDFQKGDIAEGYSVSREKKESFPLTVTSAQKNPTAFYLCASSIGRGNYEQYFGPGTRLTVT.

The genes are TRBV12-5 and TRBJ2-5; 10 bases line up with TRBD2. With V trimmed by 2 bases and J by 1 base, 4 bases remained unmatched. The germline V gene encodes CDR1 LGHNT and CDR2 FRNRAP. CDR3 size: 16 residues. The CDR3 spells CASGLILAGAQETQYF. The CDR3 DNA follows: TGTGCTAGTGGTTTGATTCTAGCGGGGGCCCAAGAGACCCAGTACTTC.

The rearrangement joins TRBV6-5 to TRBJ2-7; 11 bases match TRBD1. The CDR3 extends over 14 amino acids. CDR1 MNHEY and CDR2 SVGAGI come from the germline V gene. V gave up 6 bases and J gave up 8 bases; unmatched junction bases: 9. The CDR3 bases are TGTGCCAGCAGGACCGGGACAGGGGGGTTCCAGCAGTACTTC. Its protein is CASRTGTGGFQQYF.

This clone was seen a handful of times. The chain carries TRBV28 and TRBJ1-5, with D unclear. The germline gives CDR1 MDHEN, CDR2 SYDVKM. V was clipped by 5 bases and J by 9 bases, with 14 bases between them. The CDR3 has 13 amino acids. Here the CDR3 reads CASSIGGSPPQHF. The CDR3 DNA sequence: TGTGCCAGCAGTATCGGTGGGAGTCCGCCCCAGCATTTT.

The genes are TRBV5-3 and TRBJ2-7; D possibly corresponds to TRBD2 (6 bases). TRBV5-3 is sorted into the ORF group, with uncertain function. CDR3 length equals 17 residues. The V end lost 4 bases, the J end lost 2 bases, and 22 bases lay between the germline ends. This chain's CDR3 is CARSNSGTASRTYEQYF. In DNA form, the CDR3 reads TGTGCCAGAAGCAACTCCGGGACTGCCTCTCGGACCTACGAGCAGTACTTC.

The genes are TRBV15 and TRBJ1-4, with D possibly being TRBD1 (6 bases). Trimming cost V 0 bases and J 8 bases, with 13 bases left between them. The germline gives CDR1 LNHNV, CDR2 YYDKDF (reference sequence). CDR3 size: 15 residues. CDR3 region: CATSRDGQLREKLFF. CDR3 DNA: TGTGCCACCAGCAGAGATGGACAGCTTCGGGAAAAACTGTTTTTT.

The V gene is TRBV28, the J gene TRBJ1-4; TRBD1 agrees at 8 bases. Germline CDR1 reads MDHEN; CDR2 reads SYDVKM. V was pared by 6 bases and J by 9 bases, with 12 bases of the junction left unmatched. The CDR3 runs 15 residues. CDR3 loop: CASSSGQGSRKKLFF. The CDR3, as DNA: TGTGCCAGCAGCTCAGGACAGGGTTCTCGGAAAAAACTGTTTTTT.

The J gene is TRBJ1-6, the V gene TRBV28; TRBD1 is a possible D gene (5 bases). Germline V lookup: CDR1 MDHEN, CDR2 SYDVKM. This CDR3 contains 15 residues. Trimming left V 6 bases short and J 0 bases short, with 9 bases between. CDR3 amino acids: CASSGGSSYNSPLHF. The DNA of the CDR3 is TGTGCCAGCAGCGGGGGGAGCTCCTATAATTCACCCCTCCACTTT.

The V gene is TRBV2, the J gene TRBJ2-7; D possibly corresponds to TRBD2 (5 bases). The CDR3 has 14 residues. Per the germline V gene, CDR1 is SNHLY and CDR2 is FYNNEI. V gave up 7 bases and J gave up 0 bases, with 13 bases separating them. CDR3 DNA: TGTGCCAGCACCCTGCGGCTAGCCTCCTACGAGCAGTACTTC. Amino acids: CASTLRLASYEQYF.

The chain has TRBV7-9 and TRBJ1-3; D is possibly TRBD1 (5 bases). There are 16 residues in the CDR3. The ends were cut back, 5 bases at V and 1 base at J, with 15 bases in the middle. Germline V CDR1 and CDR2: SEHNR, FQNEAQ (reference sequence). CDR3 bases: TGTGCCAGCAGCCCCGCTGGGGGGAGGTCTGGAAACACCATATATTTT. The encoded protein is CASSPAGGRSGNTIYF.

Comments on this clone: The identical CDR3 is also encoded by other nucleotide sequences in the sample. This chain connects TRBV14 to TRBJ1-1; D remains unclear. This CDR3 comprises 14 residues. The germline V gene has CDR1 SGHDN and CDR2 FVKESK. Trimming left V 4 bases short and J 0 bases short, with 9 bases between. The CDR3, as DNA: TGTGCCAGCAGCCCCCCGGGGATGAACACTGAAGCTTTCTTT. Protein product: CASSPPGMNTEAFF.